The rows below give T cell receptor beta chains drawn from one sample of a study of shared clonotypes between healthy human individuals. The repertoire was sequenced with immunoSEQ multiplex PCR; TCRdb's copy has only in-frame clones and lacks some. The data contain 2 million to 2.5 million clones, around 95% of them singletons. Sequences were obtained from naive CD4+ T cells sorted from blood. These receptors were collected from a man aged 18 to 30 in good health. The CDR3 runs from the conserved cysteine through the conserved F or W. A D gene is named only where the DNA matches it firmly. Clone size is shown for a subset of rows, as once, few, many or a class of expanded clone.

cdr3_nt cdr3_aa v_call d_call j_call clone_size
TGTGCCAGCAGCGCCGGCCTTGGAGATACGCAGTATTTT CASSAGLGDTQYF TRBV5-6 . TRBJ2-3 .
TGTGCCAGTAGTCAGGGGACAGCTAATGAAAAACTGTTTTTT CASSQGTANEKLFF TRBV19 TRBD1 TRBJ1-4 many
TGCGCCAGCACTCCGGATAGCGGGCATGAGCAGTTCTTC CASTPDSGHEQFF TRBV10-1 TRBD2 TRBJ2-1 .
TGTGCCACCCGACGGGGGGGACAAGGCAATGAGCAGTTCTTC CATRRGGQGNEQFF TRBV6-5 TRBD2 TRBJ2-1 .
TGTGCCAGCAGTTTATCGATCCTAGCCGGGGAGCTGTTTTTT CASSLSILAGELFF TRBV27 . TRBJ2-2 .
TGTGCCAGCAGTTTAAGGCACGGGACAGGGGGGAGTGAGACCCAGTACTTC CASSLRHGTGGSETQYF TRBV28 TRBD1 TRBJ2-5 once
TGTGCCAGCAGCTTAGCCCATAATTCACCCCTCCACTTT CASSLAHNSPLHF TRBV7-9 . TRBJ1-6 .
TGCGCCAGCAGCCAAGAAGGAATGGGGACAGGGGCCGAGCAGTACTTC CASSQEGMGTGAEQYF TRBV4-1 TRBD1 TRBJ2-7 .
TGTGCCAGCAGTACAGGGGGCTACGAGCAGTACTTC CASSTGGYEQYF TRBV2 TRBD1 TRBJ2-7 .
TGTGCCAGTAGTTTTATAGAGGGAAGAGGTGGCTACACCTTC CASSFIEGRGGYTF TRBV19 . TRBJ1-2 .
TGTGCCAGCAGCCCCCAATCAGGGATGAACTATGGCTACACCTTC CASSPQSGMNYGYTF TRBV7-3 . TRBJ1-2 .
TGTGCCAGCAGCCCCTCTAGCGGCACAGATACGCAGTATTTT CASSPSSGTDTQYF TRBV7-2 . TRBJ2-3 .